Sequencing of this TCR beta chain was carried out in a study of control samples from healthy donors and cancer patients. Here immunoSEQ multiplex PCR was the method, and the copy in TCRdb shows in-frame clones only, minus some. The sample holds about 19,000 clones, 82% seen once. The CDR3 spans 16 residues. CDR1 is SGHRS and CDR2 is YFSETQ in the germline V gene. The V gene end was trimmed by 4 bases and the J gene end by 7 bases; junction bases not matched to a gene: 15. The sequenced sample consisted of PBMCs. The receptor was isolated from a man of 80 years or more with head and neck cancer. The rearrangement links TRBV5-1 to TRBJ2-7; 9 positions match TRBD1. CDR3: CASSVTGTGSSREQYF. CDR3 nucleotides: TGCGCCAGCAGCGTAACCGGGACAGGGAGCTCTCGGGAGCAGTACTTC.